This TCR beta chain was retrieved from a study of blood T cell repertoires in COVID-19. The overall study: Whether acute or convalescent, the COVID-19 samples came from the United States, Italy and Spain. T cells, B-cell-depleted T cells, or PBMCs supplied cDNA or gDNA.

As processed by the authors: Amplification of reference gene primers was used by the study to estimate nucleated cell counts. This table comes from immunoSEQ multiplex PCR, and its TCRdb copy is limited to in-frame clones, with some not included. V, J and clone size derive from that table, while D and trimming were established from the DNA sequence. The top ten clones hold about 6% of a sample with 310,000 or so clones, 89% of them seen once. This clone showed up just once. The clonotype was recovered from a man aged 18-30 years who had recovered from COVID-19. The specimen sequenced was peripheral blood.

The DNA for the CDR3 is TGTGCCAGCAGCCCCGGGACAGGGAAGACAGATACGCAGTATTTT. Its protein product is CASSPGTGKTDTQYF. The chain recombines TRBV2 with TRBJ2-3, with 9 nucleotides matching TRBD1. Per germline, CDR1 SNHLY and CDR2 FYNNEI. After removal of 6 bases from V and 3 bases from J, the junction contained 7 bases not matched to a gene. The length of the CDR3 is 15 residues.